This entry lists 31 T cell receptor beta chains sequenced from one sample in a study of blood T cell repertoires in COVID-19. Sequencing used immunoSEQ multiplex PCR; TCRdb keeps in-frame clones, though not all of them. This sample has about 160,000 clones; approximately 85% occur once, and the top ten carry roughly 5.4%. The sample consisted of peripheral blood. The source of these receptors is a woman between 45 and 60 years old with COVID-19, enrolled during active disease.

The genes are TRBV2 and TRBJ2-1; 13 nucleotides agree with TRBD2. Germline CDR1 is SNHLY and CDR2 is FYNNEI. Trimming cost V 6 bases and J 10 bases; bases outside gene matches: 9. The length of the CDR3 is 15 residues. CDR3 amino acids: CASRGTSGGAWEQFF. Written as DNA, the CDR3 is TGTGCCAGCAGGGGAACTAGCGGGGGGGCATGGGAGCAGTTCTTC.

The chain combines TRBV6-2 or TRBV6-3 with TRBJ2-1, with 9 positions matching TRBD1. Germline loops: CDR1 MNHEY, CDR2 SVGEGT. This CDR3 contains 17 residues. V lost 2 bases and J lost 4; bases outside the gene matches: 9. CDR3 sequence (DNA): TGTGCCAGCAGTTACGCCCGACAGGGGGGGATGTACAATGAGCAGTTCTTC. Its translation: CASSYARQGGMYNEQFF.

The DNA for the CDR3 is TGTGCCAGCAGTGAACGGGACAGCAATTCACCCCTCCACTTT. It specifies CASSERDSNSPLHF. The J gene is TRBJ1-6, the V gene TRBV6-1; 7 bases match TRBD1. CDR1 and CDR2 from the germline V gene are MNHNS and SASEGT. Trimming took 2 bases from V and 7 from J; bases not matched to a gene: 2. The CDR3 contains 14 residues.

This clone was seen a handful of times. The V and J genes are TRBV29-1 and TRBJ2-7; D remains unclear. Germline V gene sequence: CDR1 SQVTM, CDR2 ANQGSEA. The CDR3 length is 12 residues. The germline V and J ends were trimmed by 7 bases and 0 bases, with 10 bases remaining between them. CDR3 loop: CSALESSYEQYF. The CDR3 nucleotides read TGCAGCGCCCTGGAGAGCTCCTACGAGCAGTACTTC.

This chain connects TRBV5-8 to TRBJ1-6; tentative D call: TRBD1 (6 bases). The V gene lost 4 bases and the J gene lost 4 bases, with 9 bases spanning the gap. The CDR3 totals 14 residues. Germline V gives CDR1 SGHTS, CDR2 YDEGEE. Here the CDR3 reads CASSLRGYNSPLHF. In DNA form, the CDR3 reads TGTGCCAGCAGCCTAAGGGGGTATAATTCACCCCTCCACTTT.

The chain employs TRBV27 and TRBJ2-2; 9 positions agree with TRBD2. The V gene's germline CDR1 is MNHEY and CDR2 SMNVEV (reference sequence). V trimming: 2 bases; J trimming: 6 bases; junction bases outside the gene matches: 4. This CDR3 is 15 amino acids long. CDR3 region: CASSLGGTSSGELFF. The CDR3 bases are TGTGCCAGCAGTTTAGGTGGGACTAGCTCCGGGGAGCTGTTTTTT.

The chain carries TRBV7-6 and TRBJ1-1; D remains unclear. Germline-derived CDR1 and CDR2 are SGHVS and FNYEAQ. Trimming cost V 2 bases and J 3 bases, with 16 bases left between them. The CDR3 contains 16 residues. The CDR3, as DNA: TGTGCCAGCAGCTTAAATACACTAGGGTCGGACACTGAAGCTTTCTTT. Translation gives CASSLNTLGSDTEAFF.

In its sample, this clone was seen a few times. The J gene is TRBJ1-1, the V gene TRBV7-2; maybe TRBD1 (6 bases). V shed 5 bases and J shed 3 bases, with 13 bases lying between them. The germline V gene has CDR1 SGHTA and CDR2 FQGNSA. This CDR3 is built from 14 residues. In nucleotides, the CDR3 is TGTGCCAGCAGCACGCCACAGGGATACACTGAAGCTTTCTTT. Amino acids: CASSTPQGYTEAFF.

V is TRBV6-1 and J is TRBJ2-3; D is uncertain. Germline CDR1 and CDR2: MNHNS and SASEGT. The V and J ends lost 2 bases and 0 bases respectively, with 6 bases between them. The CDR3 totals 14 residues. The DNA of the CDR3 is TGTGCCAGCAGTGAACAGGTTAGCACAGATACGCAGTATTTT. Amino acid sequence: CASSEQVSTDTQYF.

The chain is built from TRBV2 and TRBJ2-5; TRBD2 is a possible D gene (5 bases). The CDR3 runs to 15 residues. V was clipped by 5 bases and J by 5 bases, with 18 bases between them. Germline V gene lookup returns CDR1 SNHLY and CDR2 FYNNEI. The CDR3 nucleotides read TGTGCCAGCAGTCCCTCTCCCACACGAGGGGAGACCCAGTACTTC. Protein product: CASSPSPTRGETQYF.

J is TRBJ1-6 and V is TRBV19; TRBD1 aligns across 8 bases. CDR3 length equals 17 residues. With 4 bases clipped from V and 10 bases from J, the junction kept 15 bases outside the gene matches. CDR1 and CDR2 (germline): LNHDA, SQIVND (reference sequence). DNA of the CDR3: TGTGCCAGTAGTAATCTCCCCGGGACAGGAGGGTCCTCACCCCTCCACTTT. Its translation: CASSNLPGTGGSSPLHF.

This sequence joins TRBV11-2 and TRBJ1-4; a weak D match, TRBD1 (5 bases). V shed 1 base and J shed 7 bases, with 13 bases lying between them. The CDR3 runs to 15 residues. From germline, CDR1 is SGHAT and CDR2 FQNNGV. The CDR3 DNA is TGTGCCAGCAGCTTAGTGCGCAGGGATGGTGAAAAACTGTTTTTT. Protein: CASSLVRRDGEKLFF.

This chain connects TRBV30 to TRBJ1-6, with D tentatively TRBD1 (6 bases). This CDR3 region has 13 residues. V shed 4 bases and J shed 10 bases, with 14 bases lying between them. In germline, CDR1 is GTSNPN, CDR2 SVGIG (reference sequence). This chain's CDR3 is CAWTSQGSSPLHF. CDR3 coding DNA: TGTGCCTGGACGTCGCAGGGGTCCTCACCCCTCCACTTT.

This chain joins TRBV25-1 and TRBJ2-2; tentatively, D is TRBD1 (5 bases). V lost 6 bases and J lost 3, with 14 bases in between. This CDR3 is built from 15 residues. The V gene's germline CDR1 is MGHDK and CDR2 SYGVNS. For the CDR3, the DNA is TGTGCCAGCAGAAGGAGTGGCAGGGACACCGGGGAGCTGTTTTTT. Its translation is CASRRSGRDTGELFF.

V and J are TRBV7-3 and TRBJ2-3; possible D gene TRBD1, 5 bases. The CDR3 totals 14 residues. Trimming left V 6 bases short and J 2 bases short, with 12 bases between. Germline assignment: CDR1 SGHTA and CDR2 FQGTGA. CDR3 amino acids: CASRSRVDTDTQYF. For the CDR3, the DNA is TGTGCCAGCAGATCCAGGGTTGACACAGATACGCAGTATTTT.

J is TRBJ2-3 and V is TRBV14, with TRBD1 matching over 7 bases. CDR1 and CDR2 from the germline V gene are SGHDN and FVKESK. The CDR3 consists of 18 residues. V gave up 0 bases and J gave up 3 bases; unmatched junction bases: 12. The DNA of the CDR3 is TGTGCCAGCAGCCAAGACCCCGGGATACAGGGGAGAACAGATACGCAGTATTTT. Protein: CASSQDPGIQGRTDTQYF.

The chain is built from TRBV19 and TRBJ1-2; 7 nucleotides align to TRBD1. Germline CDR1 is LNHDA and CDR2 is SQIVND (reference sequence). J lost 4 bases, V lost 1 base, and 12 bases had no gene match. The CDR3 has 17 residues. The CDR3 region has the DNA TGTGCCAGTAGTATAGGGGCTGGACAGGCTTATTTCTATGGCTACACCTTC. This codes for CASSIGAGQAYFYGYTF.

The gene calls are TRBV7-9 and TRBJ2-7; D uncertain. The CDR3 totals 11 residues. V gave up 2 bases and J gave up 4 bases, with 3 bases separating them. Germline values: CDR1 SEHNR, CDR2 FQNEAQ (reference sequence). Here the CDR3 reads CASSLSYEQYF. For the CDR3, the DNA is TGTGCCAGCAGCTTATCGTACGAGCAGTACTTC.

The chain recombines TRBV4-1 with TRBJ2-1; D is perhaps TRBD2 (6 bases). The CDR3 consists of 14 residues. Germline CDR1 MGHRA, CDR2 YSYEKL. V was pared by 4 bases and J by 7 bases, with 14 bases between. The CDR3 DNA is TGCGCCAGCAGCCCCCGGGCGGGGCTTAATGAGCAGTTCTTC. Its translation: CASSPRAGLNEQFF.

The rearrangement links TRBV5-1 to TRBJ1-1; D is uncertain. In germline, CDR1 is SGHRS, CDR2 YFSETQ. This CDR3 is 14 amino acids long. Between the trimmed V and J ends, which lost 0 bases and 0 bases, there was a span of 6 bases. The CDR3 DNA sequence: TGCGCCAGCAGCTTGGGGCAGATGAACACTGAAGCTTTCTTT. It encodes CASSLGQMNTEAFF.

The chain links TRBV6-5 to TRBJ2-3; TRBD2 agrees at 10 bases. Germline lookup yields CDR1 MNHEY and CDR2 SVGAGI. This CDR3 is 14 amino acids long. The V segment lost 8 bases and the J segment 2 bases; nucleotides outside the gene matches: 4. The CDR3 reads CASGSGGDTDTQYF. The CDR3 region has the DNA TGTGCCAGCGGGAGCGGGGGGGACACAGATACGCAGTATTTT.

About this clone itself: Other DNA sequences within the sample encode an identical CDR3. The rearrangement joins TRBV10-3 to TRBJ1-6, with 8 bases identical to TRBD1. The CDR3 spans 14 residues. The germline CDR1 and CDR2 sequences are ENHRY and SYGVKD. V was pared by 2 bases and J by 6 bases, with 0 bases of the junction left unmatched. The CDR3 region is CAISEGQGNSPLHF. DNA of the CDR3: TGTGCCATCAGTGAGGGACAGGGTAATTCACCCCTCCACTTT.

The genes are TRBV7-3 and TRBJ1-1, with 8 bases that match TRBD1. This CDR3 has 13 residues. Germline CDR1 and CDR2: SGHTA and FQGTGA. J lost 4 bases, V lost 2 bases, and 0 bases had no gene match. Here the CDR3 reads CASSLGQGTEAFF. The CDR3, as DNA: TGTGCCAGCAGCTTAGGACAGGGCACTGAAGCTTTCTTT.

V usage is TRBV5-1 and J usage is TRBJ2-7, with TRBD1 identical over 9 bases. From germline, CDR1 is SGHRS and CDR2 YFSETQ. The CDR3 consists of 15 residues. V lost 5 bases and J lost 0; bases outside the gene matches: 6. The CDR3 DNA follows: TGCGCCAGCAGGGCCGGGACAGGGAGCTCCTACGAGCAGTACTTC. It codes for CASRAGTGSSYEQYF.

This chain uses TRBV12-3 or TRBV12-4 with TRBJ1-2; tentatively, D is TRBD1 (5 bases). The CDR3 extends over 13 amino acids. V was pared by 2 bases and J by 3 bases, with 7 bases between. CDR3 bases: TGTGCCAGCAGTTTACAAGGGGACTATGGCTACACCTTC. This gives the protein CASSLQGDYGYTF.

The J gene is TRBJ2-3, the V gene TRBV3-1 (or the pseudogene TRBV3-2), with TRBD2 matching over 9 bases. The V and J ends lost 1 base and 5 bases, in that order; junction bases with no gene match: 4. The CDR3 contains 15 residues. The germline CDR1 and CDR2 sequences are LGHDT and YNNKEL (reference sequence). In DNA, the CDR3 is TGTGCCAGCAGCCAAGCTAGCGGGGTCAAAGATACGCAGTATTTT. This encodes CASSQASGVKDTQYF.

This chain connects TRBV2 to TRBJ1-1, with D tentatively TRBD1 (5 bases). Germline V CDR1 and CDR2: SNHLY, FYNNEI. This CDR3 has 13 amino acids. The V end was cut by 6 bases, the J end by 1 base, with 9 bases between. The CDR3 here is CASRSGWNTEAFF. CDR3 in DNA: TGTGCCAGCAGATCAGGGTGGAACACTGAAGCTTTCTTT.

This rearrangement joins TRBV24-1 to TRBJ2-3; 7 nucleotides agree with TRBD2. V trimming: 1 base; J trimming: 3 bases; junction bases outside the gene matches: 9. CDR1 is KGHDR and CDR2 is SFDVKD in the germline V gene. The CDR3 totals 17 residues. The CDR3, as DNA: TGTGCCACCAGTGATTTAGGCGGGGGAGACACTACAGATACGCAGTATTTT. Translated: CATSDLGGGDTTDTQYF.

The V call is TRBV12-3 or TRBV12-4, the J call TRBJ1-4; D unresolved. The V end lost 10 bases, the J end lost 0 bases, and 9 bases lay between the germline ends. The CDR3 spans 13 residues. Here the CDR3 DNA reads TGTGCCACCGCGCCTTCAACTAATGAAAAACTGTTTTTT. Translating it yields CATAPSTNEKLFF.

The J gene is TRBJ2-5, the V gene TRBV4-1, with D unclear. The CDR3 has 17 amino acids. Germline V CDR1 and CDR2: MGHRA, YSYEKL. The V end was cut by 0 bases, the J end by 0 bases, with 14 bases between. The CDR3 coding sequence is TGCGCCAGCAGCCAAGATCTAGGCCAGACCCACCAAGAGACCCAGTACTTC. This encodes CASSQDLGQTHQETQYF.

The rearrangement joins TRBV30 to TRBJ1-6; possibly TRBD1 for D (5 bases). Germline V gene data show CDR1 as GTSNPN and CDR2 as SVGIG (reference sequence). CDR3 length equals 14 residues. The V and J ends lost 2 bases and 2 bases respectively, with 7 bases between them. The CDR3 protein is CAWSPTAYNSPLHF. CDR3 bases: TGTGCCTGGAGTCCGACAGCCTATAATTCACCCCTCCACTTT.